These T cell receptor beta chains were read from a single sample in a study of cytomegalovirus exposure and HLA in healthy donors. Sequencing was performed with immunoSEQ multiplex PCR; in TCRdb, only in-frame clones are kept and a portion is missing. The sample records more than 95,000 clones, 65% to 80% being singletons. Material for sequencing was PBMCs. The receptors shown here come from a female donor in good health and CMV-seropositive. CDR3s include the opening cysteine and the closing phenylalanine or tryptophan. The D gene is left open where the match is weak. The size entry is marked missing in some rows and otherwise reads once, few, many or a size class.

size: few
J: TRBJ1-4
V: TRBV5-5
D: -
length: 13
DNA: TGTGCCAGCAGCTTGATTGGTACGGGAAAACTGTTTTTT
CDR3: CASSLIGTGKLFF

size: -
J: TRBJ2-1
V: TRBV1
D: -
length: 16
DNA: TGCACCAGCAGCCAAAAAAACCGGGACACAGCCGATGAGCAGTTCTTC
CDR3: CTSSQKNRDTADEQFF

size: -
J: TRBJ1-5
V: TRBV7-2
D: -
length: 14
DNA: TGTGCCAGCAGCTTACAGGCAAGCAATCAGCCCCAGCATTTT
CDR3: CASSLQASNQPQHF

size: -
J: TRBJ2-7
V: TRBV7-2
D: TRBD2
length: 16
DNA: TGTGCCAGCAGCTTTCGGGCGACTAGCGGGCGGTACGAGCAGTACTTC
CDR3: CASSFRATSGRYEQYF

size: once
J: TRBJ2-3
V: TRBV7-3
D: -
length: 13
DNA: TGTGCCAGCAGCCCGTCAGGGCCAGATACGCAGTATTTT
CDR3: CASSPSGPDTQYF

size: -
J: TRBJ2-2
V: TRBV4-3
D: TRBD2
length: 17
DNA: TGCGCCAGCAGCCAAGGTTTGAGCGGGAGGAGCACCGGGGAGCTGTTTTTT
CDR3: CASSQGLSGRSTGELFF

size: -
J: TRBJ2-7
V: TRBV10-2
D: TRBD1
length: 14
DNA: TGCGCCAGCAGTGTAGGGACAGGGCGCCACGAGCAGTACTTC
CDR3: CASSVGTGRHEQYF

size: -
J: TRBJ2-5
V: TRBV7-3
D: -
length: 15
DNA: TGTGCCAGCAGCTTAACGGTAGAGCAAAGCGAGACCCAGTACTTC
CDR3: CASSLTVEQSETQYF

size: few
J: TRBJ2-2
V: TRBV7-3
D: -
length: 14
DNA: TGTGCCAGCAGCTCAGGCCTGAACACCGGGGAGCTGTTTTTT
CDR3: CASSSGLNTGELFF

size: few
J: TRBJ2-3
V: TRBV18
D: TRBD2
length: 15
DNA: TGTGCCAGCTCACCAAGCGGGGGAAAAGCAGATACGCAGTATTTT
CDR3: CASSPSGGKADTQYF

size: -
J: TRBJ1-1
V: TRBV28
D: -
length: 15
DNA: TGTGCCAGCAGTTTAGGGAGCCGTGGGGGGACTGAAGCTTTCTTT
CDR3: CASSLGSRGGTEAFF